These T cell receptor beta chains were read from a single sample in a study of vaccination and CD4 T cells after COVID-19. TCRdb re-derived calls from the PCR reads in MiXCR, one entry per CDR3 protein. The sample contains 15,000 to 20,000 distinct CDR3 sequences, roughly 30% of which appear only once. Which antigens these TCRs recognize remains unknown. The sample consisted of cultured CD4+ T cells from blood. The receptors here all came from a human donor with COVID-19. The CDR3 runs from the conserved cysteine through the conserved F or W. D genes are given only for firm matches. A row's size may be missing; if present it is once, few, many or a size class.

J	D	V	size	CDR3	DNA
TRBJ2-5	TRBD2	TRBV7-6	-	CASSPGLAGGGEETQYF	TGTGCCAGCAGCCCCGGACTAGCGGGGGGGGGAGAAGAGACCCAGTACTTC
TRBJ1-1	-	TRBV20-1	-	CSARLGKAFF	TGCAGTGCTAGACTGGGGAAAGCTTTCTTT
TRBJ1-5	TRBD1	TRBV20-1	-	CSARQLWGTGEGSNQPQHF	TGCAGTGCTAGACAACTCTGGGGGACAGGGGAGGGCTCCAATCAGCCCCAGCATTTT
TRBJ1-4	-	TRBV20-1	-	CSARSGGSRREKLFF	TGCAGTGCTAGATCCGGTGGGTCCAGGCGTGAAAAACTGTTTTTT
TRBJ1-5	-	TRBV28	-	CASTTIAGVNQPQHF	TGTGCCAGCACCACTATAGCGGGGGTCAATCAGCCCCAGCATTTT
TRBJ1-6	-	TRBV5-5	-	CASTPQGLYNSPLHF	TGTGCCAGCACCCCCCAGGGACTCTATAATTCACCCCTCCACTTT
TRBJ2-3	-	TRBV11-3	-	CASSSGADTQYF	TGTGCCAGCAGTTCCGGGGCAGATACGCAGTATTTT
TRBJ2-3	TRBD2	TRBV7-9	few	CASSLIKTGGRTDTQYF	TGTGCCAGCAGCTTAATTAAGACGGGGGGGCGCACAGATACGCAGTATTTT
TRBJ2-7	-	TRBV21-1	-	CASSNSDSEVYEQYF	TGTGCCAGCAGCAATTCGGACAGCGAGGTTTACGAGCAGTACTTC
TRBJ2-3	-	TRBV20-1	-	CSARDRDIGTDTQYF	TGCAGTGCTAGAGATAGGGACATAGGCACAGATACGCAGTATTTT
TRBJ1-4	-	TRBV30	-	CAWSIRNEKLFF	TGTGCCTGGAGTATAAGGAATGAAAAACTGTTTTTT
TRBJ2-5	-	TRBV5-4	-	CASSQDSLQETQYF	TGTGCCAGCAGCCAGGACAGTTTACAAGAGACCCAGTACTTC
TRBJ2-5	TRBD2	TRBV6-2/TRBV6-3	few	CASRPLRLAGGKETQYF	TGTGCCAGCAGGCCGCTGAGGCTAGCGGGGGGGAAAGAGACCCAGTACTTC
TRBJ2-5	TRBD2	TRBV4-1	-	CASSQVEAGGLQETQYF	TGCGCCAGCAGCCAAGTTGAAGCGGGGGGCCTCCAAGAGACCCAGTACTTC
TRBJ1-1	-	TRBV15	-	CATSRPRPGNTEAFF	TGTGCCACCAGCAGACCCCGTCCAGGGAACACTGAAGCTTTCTTT
TRBJ1-2	TRBD1	TRBV19	few	CASSMMDRGNYGYTF	TGTGCCAGTAGTATGATGGACAGGGGAAACTATGGCTACACCTTC
TRBJ1-2	-	TRBV18	-	CASSPQRNRANYGYTF	TGTGCCAGCTCACCACAACGAAACCGAGCTAACTATGGCTACACCTTC
TRBJ1-1	-	TRBV7-3	-	CASRATVGNTEAFF	TGTGCCAGCAGAGCGACGGTAGGGAACACTGAAGCTTTCTTT
TRBJ2-3	TRBD2	TRBV5-1	-	CASSASGGSTDTQYF	TGCGCCAGCAGCGCAAGCGGGGGTAGCACAGATACGCAGTATTTT
TRBJ1-4	-	TRBV6-1	few	CASKRWQTNEKLFF	TGTGCCAGCAAACGTTGGCAAACTAATGAAAAACTGTTTTTT
TRBJ2-2	TRBD1	TRBV6-1	-	CASSGQGNTGELFF	TGTGCCAGCAGCGGACAGGGAAACACCGGGGAGCTGTTTTTT
TRBJ1-3	TRBD1	TRBV7-9	-	CASSTTGEDGNTIYF	TGTGCCAGCAGCACGACAGGGGAGGACGGAAACACCATATATTTT
TRBJ2-7	-	TRBV1	-	CTSSQGQGGSYEQYF	TGCACCAGCAGCCAAGGACAGGGAGGCTCCTACGAGCAGTACTTC
TRBJ1-5	TRBD1	TRBV12-5	-	CASGAIGTGNQPQHF	TGTGCTAGTGGTGCCATTGGGACAGGCAATCAGCCCCAGCATTTT
TRBJ2-1	TRBD1	TRBV5-4	-	CASSLGTGRGLGVHNEQFF	TGTGCCAGCAGCTTGGGGACAGGGAGAGGGCTAGGGGTCCACAATGAGCAGTTCTTC
TRBJ2-7	-	TRBV29-1	-	CSAAGGSSYEQYF	TGCAGCGCAGCAGGTGGGAGCTCCTACGAGCAGTACTTC
TRBJ2-3	-	TRBV6-4	few	CASSLRVVADTQYF	TGTGCCAGCAGTCTAAGGGTTGTTGCAGATACGCAGTATTTT
TRBJ2-1	TRBD2	TRBV7-3	-	CASSSGLAVNNEQFF	TGTGCCAGCAGTTCGGGACTAGCGGTTAACAATGAGCAGTTCTTC
TRBJ2-2	-	TRBV5-4	-	CASTRWEGVNTGELFF	TGTGCCAGCACCCGGTGGGAGGGGGTGAACACCGGGGAGCTGTTTTTT
TRBJ1-1	TRBD1	TRBV5-5	-	CASTPIRGSEAFF	TGTGCCAGCACCCCGATCAGGGGGTCTGAAGCTTTCTTT
TRBJ2-3	-	TRBV5-1	-	CASSLTTDTQYF	TGCGCCAGCAGCTTGACCACAGATACGCAGTATTTT
TRBJ2-5	TRBD2	TRBV10-3	-	CAISLTSGGETQYF	TGTGCCATCAGCCTCACTAGCGGGGGTGAGACCCAGTACTTC
TRBJ2-6	-	TRBV24-1	few	CATSASPARGPGANVLTF	TGTGCCACCAGCGCTAGCCCTGCGCGGGGGCCTGGGGCCAACGTCCTGACTTTC
TRBJ1-5	-	TRBV9	-	CASSAADNRNQPQHF	TGTGCCAGCAGCGCGGCTGACAACCGCAATCAGCCCCAGCATTTT
TRBJ1-1	-	TRBV5-1	-	CASSLGTLRTEAFF	TGCGCCAGCAGCTTGGGCACCCTGCGGACTGAAGCTTTCTTT
TRBJ2-3	-	TRBV20-1	few	CSARARGVTDTQYF	TGCAGTGCTAGAGCCAGGGGGGTCACAGATACGCAGTATTTT
TRBJ2-6	-	TRBV11-3	-	CASSSVGPGANVLTF	TGTGCCAGCAGCTCCGTCGGCCCTGGGGCCAACGTCCTGACTTTC
TRBJ1-4	-	TRBV7-8	-	CASSLTPREVEKLFF	TGTGCCAGCAGTCTTACCCCCAGGGAGGTGGAAAAACTGTTTTTT
TRBJ2-3	TRBD1	TRBV5-4	-	CASREGPGQGAGTDTQYF	TGTGCCAGCAGGGAGGGTCCGGGACAGGGGGCTGGCACAGATACGCAGTATTTT
TRBJ1-5	-	TRBV20-1	medium-sized	CSAPPGLGNQPQHF	TGCAGTGCTCCCCCTGGGTTGGGCAATCAGCCCCAGCATTTT
TRBJ2-5	TRBD1	TRBV12-3/TRBV12-4	-	CASRDLQGASGETQYF	TGTGCCAGCAGGGATCTACAGGGGGCATCTGGGGAGACCCAGTACTTC
TRBJ2-1	-	TRBV24-1	few	CATSSSGRDEQFF	TGTGCCACCAGCTCGTCTGGCAGGGATGAGCAGTTCTTC
TRBJ2-7	TRBD1	TRBV12-5	few	CASHQDRGEQYF	TGTGCTAGTCACCAGGACAGGGGCGAGCAGTACTTC
TRBJ2-5	TRBD2	TRBV7-2	few	CASSLDGGGGSETQYF	TGTGCCAGCAGCTTAGATGGCGGGGGAGGGTCAGAGACCCAGTACTTC
TRBJ1-5	-	TRBV12-3/TRBV12-4	-	CASSLSGGNQPQHF	TGTGCCAGCAGTTTATCAGGGGGCAATCAGCCCCAGCATTTT
TRBJ1-5	TRBD1	TRBV6-4	-	CASSAGTGNNQPQHF	TGTGCCAGCAGCGCCGGGACAGGGAACAATCAGCCCCAGCATTTT
TRBJ1-2	-	TRBV6-1	-	CASAQGHENYGYTF	TGTGCCAGCGCCCAGGGGCACGAGAACTATGGCTACACCTTC
TRBJ2-5	TRBD2	TRBV19	few	CASSSGTSGGPETQYF	TGTGCCAGTAGTTCCGGGACTAGCGGGGGGCCAGAGACCCAGTACTTC
TRBJ1-5	TRBD1	TRBV6-2/TRBV6-3	-	CASSYGTDQPQHF	TGTGCCAGCAGTTATGGGACAGATCAGCCCCAGCATTTT
TRBJ2-3	TRBD1	TRBV5-4	-	CASSLPGTGSTDTQYF	TGTGCCAGCAGCTTACCCGGGACAGGAAGCACAGATACGCAGTATTTT
TRBJ2-5	-	TRBV25-1	-	CASSENRVRETQYF	TGTGCCAGCAGTGAGAACAGGGTGCGAGAGACCCAGTACTTC
TRBJ1-1	-	TRBV6-5	-	CASSYQAIISGMNTEAFF	TGTGCCAGCAGTTATCAGGCGATCATCAGTGGAATGAACACTGAAGCTTTCTTT
TRBJ1-1	-	TRBV30	-	CAWSVSVRNTEAFF	TGTGCCTGGAGTGTGTCAGTGAGGAACACTGAAGCTTTCTTT